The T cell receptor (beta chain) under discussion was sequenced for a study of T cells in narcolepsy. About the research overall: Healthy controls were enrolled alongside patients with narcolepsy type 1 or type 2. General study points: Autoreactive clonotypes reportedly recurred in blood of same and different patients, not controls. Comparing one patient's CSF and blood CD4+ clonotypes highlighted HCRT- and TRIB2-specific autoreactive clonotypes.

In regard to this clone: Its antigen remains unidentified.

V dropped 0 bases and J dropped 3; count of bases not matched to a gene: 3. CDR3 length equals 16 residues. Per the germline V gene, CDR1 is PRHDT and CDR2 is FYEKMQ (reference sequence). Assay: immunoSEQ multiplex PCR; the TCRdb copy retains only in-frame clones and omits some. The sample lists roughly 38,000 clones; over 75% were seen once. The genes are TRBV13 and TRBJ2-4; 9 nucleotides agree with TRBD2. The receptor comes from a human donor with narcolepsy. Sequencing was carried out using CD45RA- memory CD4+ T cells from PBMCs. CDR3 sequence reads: CASSLGPRGGKNIQYF. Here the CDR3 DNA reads TGTGCCAGCAGCTTAGGCCCGCGGGGGGGCAAAAACATTCAGTACTTC.